The clone carrying this T cell receptor beta chain was detected a few times. Its antigen is undetermined. The sample belongs to a study of cytomegalovirus exposure and HLA in healthy donors. V trimming: 8 bases; J trimming: 4 bases; junction bases outside the gene matches: 8. Germline V gives CDR1 SNHLY, CDR2 FYNNEI. The CDR3 is 13 amino acids. Findings and caveats of the study: The study listed 164 cytomegalovirus-associated TCR beta chains. Clusters of TCRs from the first cohort tended to co-occur in the 120 validation repertoires (as a later analysis found). Most observed TCR sequences were rare, whereas some public TCRs were detected in many donors.

Only in-frame clones appear in the TCRdb table, and some are missing; sequencing was by immunoSEQ multiplex PCR. Of 100,000 to 150,000 clones listed, around 86% are singletons. Input material: PBMCs. The receptor's source is a woman between 18 and 30 years old in good health and CMV-seronegative. This chain joins TRBV2 and TRBJ2-7; 7 bases are shared with TRBD2. The CDR3 loop is CASLRTSRYEQYF. The CDR3 region has the DNA TGTGCCAGCCTACGGACTAGTAGGTACGAGCAGTACTTC. Complete variable domain (other parts from reference TRBV2 and TRBJ2-7): EPEVTQTPSHQVTQMGQEVILRCVPISNHLYFYWYRQILGQKVEFLVSFYNNEISEKSEIFDDQFSVERPDGSNFTLKIRSTKLEDSAMYFCASLRTSRYEQYFGPGTRLTVT.